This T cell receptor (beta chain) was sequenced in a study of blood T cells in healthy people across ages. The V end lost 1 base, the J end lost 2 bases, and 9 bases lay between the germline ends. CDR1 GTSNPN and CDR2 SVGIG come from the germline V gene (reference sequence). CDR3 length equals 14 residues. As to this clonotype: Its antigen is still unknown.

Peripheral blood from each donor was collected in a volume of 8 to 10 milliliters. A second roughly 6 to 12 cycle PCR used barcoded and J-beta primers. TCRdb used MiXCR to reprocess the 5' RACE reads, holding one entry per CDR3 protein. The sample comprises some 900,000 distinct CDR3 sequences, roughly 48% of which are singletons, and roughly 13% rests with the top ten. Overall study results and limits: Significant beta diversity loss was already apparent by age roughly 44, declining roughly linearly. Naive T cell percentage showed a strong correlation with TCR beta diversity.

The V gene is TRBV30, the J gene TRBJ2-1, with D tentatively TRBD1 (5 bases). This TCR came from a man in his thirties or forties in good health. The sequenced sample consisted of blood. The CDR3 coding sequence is TGTGCCTGGAGTGGCAGGGTGACCTACAATGAGCAGTTCTTC. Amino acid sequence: CAWSGRVTYNEQFF.